A single sample is the source of the 15 T cell receptor beta chains below, sequenced in a study of shared clonotypes between healthy human individuals. Sequencing used immunoSEQ multiplex PCR; TCRdb keeps in-frame clones, though not all of them. Seen here are 2.3 million or so clones, roughly 93% observed once, and the top ten hold 0.39%. The sequenced sample was naive CD4+ T cells from PBMCs. Subset indicated: CD45RA+ positively selected. Receptor source: a young man in good health. Some clones in this sample may be carry-over from other donors' samples.

The CDR3 DNA reads as TGCGCCAGCAGCTTGGAGGCCCACGGGGAGCTGTTTTTT. It codes for CASSLEAHGELFF. The V gene is TRBV5-1, the J gene TRBJ2-2, with no clear D. This CDR3 contains 13 residues. The germline gives CDR1 SGHRS, CDR2 YFSETQ. Trimming took 0 bases from V and 7 from J, leaving 7 bases between them.

On this clone itself: Additional DNA sequences in this sample encode the identical CDR3. The chain joins TRBV28 to TRBJ2-7; D is possibly TRBD2 (5 bases). V lost 7 bases and J lost 2, with 9 bases in between. The CDR3 has 12 residues. Per germline, CDR1 MDHEN and CDR2 SYDVKM. In DNA, the CDR3 is TGTGCCAGCACCACGGGGACCTACGAGCAGTACTTC. It yields the protein CASTTGTYEQYF.

The gene calls are TRBV15 and TRBJ1-4; 9 bases map to TRBD1. Germline assignment: CDR1 LNHNV and CDR2 YYDKDF (reference sequence). The CDR3 runs 16 residues. Losses at the gene ends were 8 bases for V and 6 bases for J; bases not matched to a gene: 13. Here the CDR3 reads CATQKFLGQGYEKLFF. The CDR3 DNA sequence: TGTGCCACCCAAAAATTTCTAGGACAGGGGTATGAAAAACTGTTTTTT.

The J gene is TRBJ2-5, the V gene TRBV7-3; D tentatively reads TRBD1 or TRBD2 (5 bases each). Germline CDR1 SGHTA, CDR2 FQGTGA. The CDR3 has 15 residues. The V end lost 5 bases, the J end lost 2 bases, and 15 bases lay between the germline ends. The CDR3 nucleotides read TGTGCCAGCAGCCAAAGGGACGGACCTCAAGAGACCCAGTACTTC. Amino acid sequence: CASSQRDGPQETQYF. Drawing the rest from reference TRBV7-3 and TRBJ2-5, the complete variable domain is GAGVSQTPSNKVTEKGKYVELRCDPISGHTALYWYRQSLGQGPEFLIYFQGTGAADDSGLPNDRFFAVRPEGSVSTLKIQRTERGDSAVYLCASSQRDGPQETQYFGPGTRLLVL.

The chain couples TRBV28 to TRBJ2-7; 8 bases are shared with TRBD1. The V and J ends lost 6 bases and 6 bases, in that order; junction bases with no gene match: 4. In germline, CDR1 is MDHEN, CDR2 SYDVKM. The CDR3 runs to 12 residues. The CDR3 DNA sequence: TGTGCCAGCAGGAGACAGGGGCCCGAGCAGTACTTC. Protein sequence: CASRRQGPEQYF.

V usage is TRBV27 and J usage is TRBJ2-1; 11 positions agree with TRBD2. CDR1 and CDR2 from the germline V gene are MNHEY and SMNVEV (reference sequence). The CDR3 is 15 amino acids. Trimming removed 7 bases from V and 4 bases from J; junction bases left unmatched: 6. CDR3: CASTAGLAGYNEQFF. The CDR3 DNA sequence: TGTGCCAGCACCGCCGGACTAGCGGGTTACAATGAGCAGTTCTTC.

V is TRBV6-5 and J is TRBJ1-1; D call uncertain. The CDR3 sequence is 13 residues long. Germline CDR1 MNHEY, CDR2 SVGAGI. V was trimmed by 6 bases and J by 2 bases, leaving 10 bases between them. Written as DNA, the CDR3 is TGTGCCAGCAGACCAACCTTAAACACTGAAGCTTTCTTT. Residues: CASRPTLNTEAFF.

Written as DNA, the CDR3 is TGTGCCAGCAGCCCGGGACAAGATAATTCACCCCTCCACTTT. Protein sequence: CASSPGQDNSPLHF. The V gene is TRBV28, the J gene TRBJ1-6; possibly TRBD1 for D (6 bases). This CDR3 region has 14 residues. In germline, CDR1 is MDHEN, CDR2 SYDVKM. Trimming shortened V by 6 bases and J by 5 bases, and 11 bases separated the two germline ends.

There are a few counts of this clone. This chain joins TRBV19 and TRBJ1-1, with 9 nucleotides matching TRBD1. The germline V gene has CDR1 LNHDA and CDR2 SQIVND (reference sequence). Unmatched junction bases numbered 9, after V lost 8 bases and J lost 5 bases. CDR3 length: 14 amino acids. CDR3 in amino acids: CASGRDREGTEAFF. The CDR3 region has the DNA TGTGCCAGTGGACGGGACAGGGAGGGGACTGAAGCTTTCTTT.

The chain uses TRBV4-1 and TRBJ2-1; 7 bases line up with TRBD1. The trim removed 6 bases at V and 6 bases at J, leaving 8 bases unmatched. CDR1 and CDR2 (germline): MGHRA, YSYEKL. This CDR3 has 14 amino acids. CDR3 nucleotide sequence: TGCGCCAGCAGTACGACTACAGGGGTCAATGAGCAGTTCTTC. The encoded protein is CASSTTTGVNEQFF.

This clone was counted a single time. The V call is TRBV6-1, the J call TRBJ1-2; 7 bases agree with TRBD1. Germline V lookup: CDR1 MNHNS, CDR2 SASEGT. Germline trimming cut 4 bases from V and 3 bases from J; bases unmatched to any gene: 8. The CDR3 is made up of 15 amino acids. DNA of the CDR3: TGTGCCAGCAGTGGACAGGGAGAGGCTGACTATGGCTACACCTTC. Amino acids: CASSGQGEADYGYTF.

Comment on this clone: This CDR3 is also generated by other DNA sequences in the sample. V is TRBV11-2 and J is TRBJ2-6; D ambiguous. Germline CDR1 and CDR2: SGHAT and FQNNGV. CDR3 length: 14 residues. Trimming removed 1 base from V and 2 bases from J, with 3 bases in between. The CDR3: CASSLVAGANVLTF. CDR3 nucleotides: TGTGCCAGCAGCTTAGTGGCTGGGGCCAACGTCCTGACTTTC. Supplemented by reference TRBV11-2 and TRBJ2-6, the full variable domain reads EAGVAQSPRYKIIEKRQSVAFWCNPISGHATLYWYQQILGQGPKLLIQFQNNGVVDDSQLPKDRFSAERLKGVDSTLKIQPAKLEDSAVYLCASSLVAGANVLTFGAGSRLTVL.

The chain joins TRBV7-8 to TRBJ1-3; 9 bases line up with TRBD1. This CDR3 contains 16 residues. Germline V CDR1 and CDR2: SGHVS, FQNEAQ. Trimming at V came to 5 bases and at J to 3 bases, leaving 8 bases not matched to a gene. The CDR3 spells CASSPGQGTGGNTIYF. CDR3 nucleotides: TGTGCCAGCAGCCCCGGACAGGGGACGGGTGGAAACACCATATATTTT.

The chain links TRBV21-1 to TRBJ1-5; TRBD1, the D gene given by the table, was not confirmed from the DNA. TRBV21-1 is listed as a pseudogene. There are 17 residues in the CDR3. The CDR3, as DNA: TGTGCCAGCAGCAAAGCCCGAGGTGGGGCCTACAATCAGCCCCAGCATTTT. It encodes CASSKARGGAYNQPQHF.

V and J are TRBV2 and TRBJ2-7; D remains unclear. The CDR3 length is 11 residues. The germline V gene encodes CDR1 SNHLY and CDR2 FYNNEI. The germline V and J ends were trimmed by 5 bases and 6 bases, with 8 bases remaining between them. The DNA for the CDR3 is TGTGCCAGCAGTCCCCGTTCCGAGCAGTACTTC. As protein: CASSPRSEQYF.